These T cell receptor beta chains were read from a single sample in a study of cytomegalovirus exposure and HLA in healthy donors. This table comes from immunoSEQ multiplex PCR, and its TCRdb copy is limited to in-frame clones, with some not included. The sample contains about 180,000 clones, 77% of which appear only once. The material sequenced was PBMCs. The origin of the receptors is an older woman in good health and CMV-seropositive. The CDR3 runs from the conserved cysteine through the conserved F or W. D genes are given only for firm matches. The listing skips clone size in some rows; elsewhere it reads once, few, many or a size class.

CDR3 DNA,CDR3 protein,V gene,J gene,clone size,D gene
TGTGCCAGCAGCGGGGGGCCCTCCTACAATGAGCAGTTCTTC,CASSGGPSYNEQFF,TRBV6-4,TRBJ2-1,-,-
TGTGCCAGCTCACCCTCTGCCGGGTCGTCAACTAGCGGGGTGTTTTTT,CASSPSAGSSTSGVFF,TRBV18,TRBJ1-4,-,-
TGTGCCAGCAGCGCGACGGGACAGGGGACCTCTAGCACAGATACGCAGTATTTT,CASSATGQGTSSTDTQYF,TRBV9,TRBJ2-3,few,TRBD1
TGTGCCAGCAGCCCCTGGGCTAGCGGGCAAGAGACCCAGTACTTC,CASSPWASGQETQYF,TRBV9,TRBJ2-5,-,TRBD2
TGTGCCAGCAGCGTCTCCAAAAGAGGACAGGGAAGGGATACGCAGTATTTT,CASSVSKRGQGRDTQYF,TRBV9,TRBJ2-3,-,TRBD1
TGCAGCGTTGGGGGCGGGGAGGGGTCTAACACTGAAGCTTTCTTT,CSVGGGEGSNTEAFF,TRBV29-1,TRBJ1-1,once,-
TGTGCCAGCACTGCCGGGACACAAGGAGGCTACACCTTC,CASTAGTQGGYTF,TRBV28,TRBJ1-2,once,-
TGTGCCAGCATAAGGGCGGGAGTAAGGAATGAGCAGTTCTTC,CASIRAGVRNEQFF,TRBV2,TRBJ2-1,-,TRBD2
TGTGCCAGTAGCTATTCCGGGACAGGCGATCAGCCCCAGCATTTT,CASSYSGTGDQPQHF,TRBV19,TRBJ1-5,once,TRBD1
TGTGCCAGTAGTTCTTCAGGGGGCCCCACCTTTAGGCAGTACTTC,CASSSSGGPTFRQYF,TRBV19,TRBJ2-7,-,TRBD1
TGTGCCTGGAGTGCGACTAGCGGGGGGGCCAATCAGTTCTTC,CAWSATSGGANQFF,TRBV30,TRBJ2-1,-,TRBD2
TGTGCCAGTAGTATAACGGGAGGACACACAGATACGCAGTATTTT,CASSITGGHTDTQYF,TRBV19,TRBJ2-3,-,TRBD2
TGTGCCAGCAGCCCGGACAGCCCTTACTATGGCTACACCTTC,CASSPDSPYYGYTF,TRBV5-4,TRBJ1-2,once,-
TGTGCCAGCAGCCTGGGACTAGCGGGGAGTCACACCGGGGAGCTGTTTTTT,CASSLGLAGSHTGELFF,TRBV11-2,TRBJ2-2,-,TRBD2
TGTGCCAGCCAGCCGGGTCCAACCTACGAGCAGTACTTC,CASQPGPTYEQYF,TRBV2,TRBJ2-7,-,-
TGTGCCAGTAAGCCCTCGGGTCTCGCTCTCTATGGCTACACCTTC,CASKPSGLALYGYTF,TRBV19,TRBJ1-2,-,-
TGTGCCAGCAGTTTTGGGCAGGGGGCCCCCCGGTCGCAGTACTTC,CASSFGQGAPRSQYF,TRBV28,TRBJ2-7,-,TRBD1
TGTGCCAGCAGGATGGCAGGAACGAACTATGGCTACACCTTC,CASRMAGTNYGYTF,TRBV2,TRBJ1-2,-,-
TGTGCCAGCAGCTTAGAACGACAGGGGAGGCCAAAACTGTTTTTT,CASSLERQGRPKLFF,TRBV7-2,TRBJ1-4,-,TRBD1
TGTGCCAGCAGCTTGGGACAGGGGAATGAAAAACTGTTTTTT,CASSLGQGNEKLFF,TRBV11-2,TRBJ1-4,-,TRBD1
TGTTCCAGCAGCTTAGCGGGTAGCGGGGGGTCGAACGAGCAGTACTTC,CSSSLAGSGGSNEQYF,TRBV7-9,TRBJ2-7,-,TRBD2
TGTGCCAGCAGCGCCGGAGAGGGCCTGACCACCGGGGAGCTGTTTTTT,CASSAGEGLTTGELFF,TRBV9,TRBJ2-2,-,-
TGCGCCAGCAGCTTGGTGGCTAGCGAGAGGAATGAGCAGTTCTTC,CASSLVASERNEQFF,TRBV5-1,TRBJ2-1,-,-
TGTGCCAGCAGTGAACAAGGACAGGGCTATGGCTACACCTTC,CASSEQGQGYGYTF,TRBV6-1,TRBJ1-2,-,TRBD1
TGTGCCAGCAGCTTAGCGCGGGCTAGCGGGGGATACAATGAGCAGTTCTTC,CASSLARASGGYNEQFF,TRBV7-2,TRBJ2-1,few,TRBD2
TGTGCCAGCAGCCCCTCTCTTTCCGGGGGGAGCACAGATACGCAGTATTTT,CASSPSLSGGSTDTQYF,TRBV7-6,TRBJ2-3,-,TRBD2
TGTGCCAGCAGCCCGTTTTATGGGAGTAGCAATCAGCCCCAGCATTTT,CASSPFYGSSNQPQHF,TRBV5-5,TRBJ1-5,-,-
TGTGCCAGCAGTTTTAGTCCCGGGACAGGGTCTGGAAACACCATATATTTT,CASSFSPGTGSGNTIYF,TRBV27,TRBJ1-3,-,TRBD1
TGCGCCAGCAGCCAAGATTCCGGGACAGGGTACAATGAGCAGTTCTTC,CASSQDSGTGYNEQFF,TRBV4-3,TRBJ2-1,-,TRBD1
TGTGCCAGCAGCTTAGTTTCCCTAGCGGGAGCCAAAAACATTCAGTACTTC,CASSLVSLAGAKNIQYF,TRBV7-9,TRBJ2-4,once,TRBD2
TGTGCCAGCAGTCGGGGGGGAGCGGGGGACACTGAAGCTTTCTTT,CASSRGGAGDTEAFF,TRBV6-5,TRBJ1-1,-,-